A selection of T cell receptor beta chains follows, all from one sample in a study of shared clonotypes between healthy human individuals. Measured with immunoSEQ multiplex PCR; TCRdb has only the in-frame clones, and not every one. This table holds about 1.1 million clones, roughly 80% found once. The specimen was memory CD4+ T cells from PBMCs. Receptors originate from a man aged 18 to 30 in good health. Some clones in this sample may be carry-over from other donors' samples. CDR3s include the opening cysteine and the closing phenylalanine or tryptophan.

cdr3_aa | cdr3_length | v_call
CASSLGKRGHTGELFF | 16 | TRBV11-2
CASSSLWADIPSKQFF | 16 | TRBV28
CASSLSPQSTYEQYF | 15 | TRBV7-2
CASSQTEYRGRAFF | 14 | TRBV4-1
CASSLADSFAGGPLHF | 16 | TRBV5-1
CAWSLTGRLNTIYF | 14 | TRBV30
CASSSSQNIQYF | 12 | TRBV11-3
CASSPRGGQLNTGELFF | 17 | TRBV18
CASSPQDASTGELFF | 15 | TRBV9
CASSLRRGGLETQYF | 15 | TRBV5-8
CASSRYRGRGMQPQHF | 16 | TRBV19
CASSRGAIYTQYF | 13 | TRBV28
CASSQVRAAGTDTQYF | 16 | TRBV4-1
CASSPSWGTGELFF | 14 | TRBV6-5
CASSQDRRRSGNTIYF | 16 | TRBV14
CASSPETGEQYF | 12 | TRBV18
CASSSGQGSREEKLFF | 16 | TRBV28
CASSLQVDTEAFF | 13 | TRBV7-3
CASSLGLYTEAFF | 13 | TRBV7-2
CASSVGPQGATEAFF | 15 | TRBV9
CAVGTRDEQFF | 11 | TRBV10-3
CASSFGTEEKLFF | 13 | TRBV5-1
CASSPIAADSYTF | 13 | TRBV18
CASSLATGGDTQYF | 14 | TRBV5-1